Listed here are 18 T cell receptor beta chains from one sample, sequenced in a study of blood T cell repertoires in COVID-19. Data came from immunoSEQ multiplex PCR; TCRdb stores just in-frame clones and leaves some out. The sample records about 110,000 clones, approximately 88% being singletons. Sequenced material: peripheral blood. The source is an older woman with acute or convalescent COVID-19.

CDR3: CASSASGQGETQYF. The CDR3 bases are TGTGCCAGCAGCGCCTCTGGACAGGGAGAGACCCAGTACTTC. This chain connects TRBV3-1 (or the pseudogene TRBV3-2) to TRBJ2-5, with 8 bases lining up with TRBD1. Germline CDR1 is LGHDT and CDR2 is YNNKEL (reference sequence). With V trimmed by 5 bases and J by 4 bases, 6 bases remained unmatched. The CDR3 loop spans 14 amino acids.

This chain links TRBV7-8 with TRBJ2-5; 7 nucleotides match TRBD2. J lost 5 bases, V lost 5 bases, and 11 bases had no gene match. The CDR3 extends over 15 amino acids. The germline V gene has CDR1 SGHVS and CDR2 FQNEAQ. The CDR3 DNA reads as TGTGCCAGCAGCCCCTTGCTAGCGGAACGCGAGACCCAGTACTTC. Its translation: CASSPLLAERETQYF.

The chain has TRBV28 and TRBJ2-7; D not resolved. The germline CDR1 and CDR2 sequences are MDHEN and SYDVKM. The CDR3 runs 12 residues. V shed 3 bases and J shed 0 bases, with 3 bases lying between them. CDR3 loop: CASSFVSYEQYF. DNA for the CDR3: TGTGCCAGCAGTTTCGTCTCCTACGAGCAGTACTTC.

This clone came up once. The CDR3 region has the DNA TGTGCCAGCACTCCGGTGATATCTGGAAACACCATATATTTT. Encoded protein: CASTPVISGNTIYF. This chain uses TRBV6-5 with TRBJ1-3; D gene ambiguous. The CDR3 length is 14 residues. Germline CDR1 MNHEY, CDR2 SVGAGI. V lost 7 bases to trimming and J lost 1 base, with 11 bases between them.

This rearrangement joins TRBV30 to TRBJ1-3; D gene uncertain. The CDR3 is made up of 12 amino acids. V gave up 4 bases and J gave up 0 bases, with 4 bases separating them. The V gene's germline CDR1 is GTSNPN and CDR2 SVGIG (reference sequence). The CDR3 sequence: CAWTGSGNTIYF. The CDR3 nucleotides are TGTGCCTGGACAGGCTCTGGAAACACCATATATTTT. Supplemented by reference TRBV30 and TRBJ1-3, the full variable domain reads SQTIHQWPATLVQPVGSPLSLECTVEGTSNPNLYWYRQAAGRGLQLLFYSVGIGQISSEVPQNLSASRPQDRQFILSSKKLLLSDSGFYLCAWTGSGNTIYFGEGSWLTVV.

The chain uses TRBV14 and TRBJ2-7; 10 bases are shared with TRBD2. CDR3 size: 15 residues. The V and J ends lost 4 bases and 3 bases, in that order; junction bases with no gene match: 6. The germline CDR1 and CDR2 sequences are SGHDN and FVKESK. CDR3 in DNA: TGTGCCAGCAGCCCTCTAGCGGGAGTCCTCTACGAGCAGTACTTC. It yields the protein CASSPLAGVLYEQYF. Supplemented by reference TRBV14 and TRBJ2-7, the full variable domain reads EAGVTQFPSHSVIEKGQTVTLRCDPISGHDNLYWYRRVMGKEIKFLLHFVKESKQDESGMPNNRFLAERTGGTYSTLKVQPAELEDSGVYFCASSPLAGVLYEQYFGPGTRLTVT.

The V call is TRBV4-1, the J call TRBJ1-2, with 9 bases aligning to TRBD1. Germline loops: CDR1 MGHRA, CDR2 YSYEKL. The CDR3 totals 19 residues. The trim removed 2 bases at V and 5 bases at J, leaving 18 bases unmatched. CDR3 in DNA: TGCGCCAGCAGCCAACTAAAAGGGACAGGGAGCTACGATTCTTATGGCTACACCTTC. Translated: CASSQLKGTGSYDSYGYTF.

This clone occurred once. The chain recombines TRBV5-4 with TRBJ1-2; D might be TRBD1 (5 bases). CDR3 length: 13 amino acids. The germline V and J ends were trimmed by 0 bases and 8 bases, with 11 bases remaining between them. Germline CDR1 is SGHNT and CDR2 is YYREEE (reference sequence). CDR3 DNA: TGTGCCAGCAGCTTGGGGACAAATCAGGGCTACACCTTC. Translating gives CASSLGTNQGYTF.

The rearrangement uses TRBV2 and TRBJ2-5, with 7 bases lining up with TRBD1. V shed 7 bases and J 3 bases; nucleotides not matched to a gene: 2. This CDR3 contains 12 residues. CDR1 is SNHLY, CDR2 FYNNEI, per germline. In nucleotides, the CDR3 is TGTGCCAGCAATACAGGGGAAGAGACCCAGTACTTC. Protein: CASNTGEETQYF.

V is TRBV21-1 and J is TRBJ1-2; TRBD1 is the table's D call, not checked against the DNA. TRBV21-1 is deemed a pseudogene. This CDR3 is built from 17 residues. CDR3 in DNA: TGTGCCAGCAGCTTCAGGACAGGTGGCATGTACCTCTATGGCTACACCTTC. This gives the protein CASSFRTGGMYLYGYTF.

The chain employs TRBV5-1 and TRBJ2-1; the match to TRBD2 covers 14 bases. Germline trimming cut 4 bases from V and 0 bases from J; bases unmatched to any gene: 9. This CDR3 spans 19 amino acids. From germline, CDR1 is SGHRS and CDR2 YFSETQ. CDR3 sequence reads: CASSHGLAGGISSYNEQFF. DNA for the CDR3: TGCGCCAGCAGCCATGGACTAGCGGGGGGCATCAGCTCCTACAATGAGCAGTTCTTC.

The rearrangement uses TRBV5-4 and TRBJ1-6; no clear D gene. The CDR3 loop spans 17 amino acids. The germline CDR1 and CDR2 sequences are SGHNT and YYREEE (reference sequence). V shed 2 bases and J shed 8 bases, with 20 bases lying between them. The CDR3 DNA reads TGTGCCAGCAGCTTCGGGTGGAGTCCGGTGCGGCATTCACCCCTCCACTTT. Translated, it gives CASSFGWSPVRHSPLHF.

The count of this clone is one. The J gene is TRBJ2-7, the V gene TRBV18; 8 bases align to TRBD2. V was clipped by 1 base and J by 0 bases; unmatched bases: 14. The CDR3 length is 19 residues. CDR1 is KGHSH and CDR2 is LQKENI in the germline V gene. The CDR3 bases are TGTGCCAGCTCACCACGCGCGACGGGGGGGCCTATCGGCTCCTACGAGCAGTACTTC. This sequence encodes CASSPRATGGPIGSYEQYF.

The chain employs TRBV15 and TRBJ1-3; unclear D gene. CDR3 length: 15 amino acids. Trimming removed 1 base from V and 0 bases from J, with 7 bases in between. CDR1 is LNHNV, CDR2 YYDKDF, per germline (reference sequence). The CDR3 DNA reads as TGTGCCACCAGCAGAGGGCAGGCCTCTGGAAACACCATATATTTT. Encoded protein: CATSRGQASGNTIYF. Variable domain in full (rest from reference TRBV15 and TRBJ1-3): DAMVIQNPRYQVTQFGKPVTLSCSQTLNHNVMYWYQQKSSQAPKLLFHYYDKDFNNEADTPDNFQSRRPNTSFCFLDIRSPGLGDTAMYLCATSRGQASGNTIYFGEGSWLTVV.

The DNA of the CDR3 is TGTGCCAGCTCACGAGAGGATATTAGCAATCAGCCCCAGCATTTT. Amino acid sequence: CASSREDISNQPQHF. The rearrangement joins TRBV18 to TRBJ1-5; D is undetermined. CDR3 size: 15 residues. Between the trimmed V and J ends, which lost 4 bases and 0 bases, there was a span of 10 bases. Germline CDR1 is KGHSH and CDR2 is LQKENI. The entire variable domain, with the rest obtained from reference TRBV18 and TRBJ1-5, is as follows: NAGVMQNPRHLVRRRGQEARLRCSPMKGHSHVYWYRQLPEEGLKFMVYLQKENIIDESGMPKERFSAEFPKEGPSILRIQQVVRGDSAAYFCASSREDISNQPQHFGDGTRLSIL.

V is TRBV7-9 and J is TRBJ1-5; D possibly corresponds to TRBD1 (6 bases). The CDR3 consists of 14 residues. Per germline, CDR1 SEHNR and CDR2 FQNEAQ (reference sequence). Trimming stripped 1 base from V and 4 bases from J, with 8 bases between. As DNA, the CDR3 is TGTGCCAGCAGCTTAGAAGGGGGAAATCAGCCCCAGCATTTT. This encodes CASSLEGGNQPQHF.

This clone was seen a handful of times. The CDR3 region is CASSEAQGGPQHF. The CDR3, as DNA: TGTGCCAGCAGTGAAGCGCAAGGAGGGCCCCAGCATTTT. The V call is TRBV2, the J call TRBJ1-5, with D uncertain. Deletions cut 0 bases from V and 9 bases from J, with 9 bases between. Germline-derived CDR1 and CDR2 are SNHLY and FYNNEI. The length of the CDR3 is 13 residues.

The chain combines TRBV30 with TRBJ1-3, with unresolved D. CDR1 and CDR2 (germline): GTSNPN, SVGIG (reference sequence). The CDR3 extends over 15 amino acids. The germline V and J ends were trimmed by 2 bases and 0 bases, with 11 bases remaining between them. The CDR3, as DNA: TGTGCCTGGAGTCAAGACAAAGACTCTGGAAACACCATATATTTT. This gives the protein CAWSQDKDSGNTIYF.